The 15 T cell receptor beta chains listed next were all sequenced from one sample in a study of blood T cell repertoires in COVID-19. This table comes from immunoSEQ multiplex PCR, and its TCRdb copy is limited to in-frame clones, with some not included. The sample contains under 200,000 clones, 70% to 90% of which appear only once. The specimen sequenced was peripheral blood. These receptors originate from a woman older than 75 with acute or convalescent COVID-19.

The V and J genes are TRBV7-9 and TRBJ1-2, with 8 bases aligning to TRBD1. This CDR3 contains 13 residues. Looked up from germline, CDR1 is SEHNR and CDR2 is FQNEAQ (reference sequence). Trimming at V came to 4 bases and at J to 6 bases, leaving 4 bases not matched to a gene. In DNA, the CDR3 is TGTGCCAGCAGCTCCGGACAGGGCGATGGCTACACCTTC. It specifies CASSSGQGDGYTF.

V is TRBV7-2 and J is TRBJ1-2, with 8 positions matching TRBD1. CDR3 length equals 17 residues. Germline V CDR1 and CDR2: SGHTA, FQGNSA. The V and J ends lost 5 bases and 3 bases, in that order; junction bases with no gene match: 14. Here the CDR3 DNA reads TGTGCCAGCAGCCCTGGACAGGGATGGGATGCGCACTATGGCTACACCTTC. It encodes CASSPGQGWDAHYGYTF.

This clone was seen ten or more times. Other DNA sequences within the sample encode an identical CDR3. The chain uses TRBV11-2 and TRBJ1-2; no reliable D call. V was trimmed by 4 bases and J by 3 bases, leaving 3 bases between them. From germline, CDR1 is SGHAT and CDR2 FQNNGV. The length of the CDR3 is 11 residues. This CDR3 is CASSSYYGYTF. The CDR3 coding sequence is TGTGCCAGCAGCTCTTACTATGGCTACACCTTC.

The chain joins TRBV27 to TRBJ2-1, with 11 nucleotides matching TRBD2. The CDR3 has 18 residues. The germline CDR1 and CDR2 sequences are MNHEY and SMNVEV (reference sequence). V was pared by 5 bases and J by 7 bases, with 16 bases of the junction left unmatched. CDR3 sequence: CASSPRLAGYQVGNEQFF. Written as DNA, the CDR3 is TGTGCCAGCAGTCCAAGACTAGCGGGGTACCAGGTGGGGAATGAGCAGTTCTTC.

CDR3 loop: CASSLSFQIMNTEAFF. The CDR3, as DNA: TGTGCCAGCAGTTTATCATTCCAGATCATGAACACTGAAGCTTTCTTT. The chain employs TRBV27 and TRBJ1-1; D is unclear. Germline V gene sequence: CDR1 MNHEY, CDR2 SMNVEV (reference sequence). V lost 0 bases and J 0 bases, leaving 11 bases between the germline ends. The CDR3 contains 16 residues.

V gene TRBV6-6 combines with J gene TRBJ1-2, with D tentatively TRBD1 (6 bases). V lost 5 bases and J 4 bases, leaving 14 bases between the germline ends. Germline lookup yields CDR1 MNHNY and CDR2 SVGAGI (reference sequence). CDR3 length: 14 residues. The chain's CDR3 is CASSRAGAPYGYTF. DNA of the CDR3: TGTGCCAGCAGTCGGGCAGGGGCTCCCTATGGCTACACCTTC.

The V call is TRBV5-1, the J call TRBJ2-7; D remains unclear. With 0 bases removed from V and 2 bases from J, the gap between germline ends came to 9 bases. CDR3 size: 14 residues. The germline V gene has CDR1 SGHRS and CDR2 YFSETQ. CDR3 residues: CASSLGLFPYEQYF. CDR3 sequence (DNA): TGCGCCAGCAGCTTGGGACTTTTCCCCTACGAGCAGTACTTC.

The rearrangement links TRBV5-5 to TRBJ1-6, with D perhaps TRBD1 (5 bases). The CDR3 has 17 residues. Germline CDR1 reads SGHKS; CDR2 reads YYEKEE (reference sequence). Trimming stripped 6 bases from V and 2 bases from J, with 18 bases between. CDR3 sequence: CASTPWGTGAYNSPLHF. The CDR3 nucleotides read TGTGCCAGCACCCCTTGGGGGACGGGGGCCTATAATTCACCCCTCCACTTT.

This chain connects TRBV19 to TRBJ2-5, with D possibly TRBD1 on 5 matching bases. This CDR3 region has 14 residues. In germline, CDR1 is LNHDA, CDR2 SQIVND (reference sequence). Trimming stripped 1 base from V and 4 bases from J, with 10 bases between. In nucleotides, the CDR3 is TGTGCCAGTAGTATAGTTCCAGGGTCAGAGACCCAGTACTTC. It translates to CASSIVPGSETQYF.

The chain has TRBV5-5 and TRBJ1-2; 7 bases map to TRBD1. After removal of 0 bases from V and 3 bases from J, the junction contained 5 bases not matched to a gene. This CDR3 contains 15 residues. Germline CDR1 and CDR2: SGHKS and YYEKEE (reference sequence). CDR3 sequence (DNA): TGTGCCAGCAGCTTGGTCGACAGGGAGGACTATGGCTACACCTTC. This codes for CASSLVDREDYGYTF. Filled out from reference TRBV5-5 and TRBJ1-2, the complete variable domain reads DAGVTQSPTHLIKTRGQQVTLRCSPISGHKSVSWYQQVLGQGPQFIFQYYEKEERGRGNFPDRFSARQFPNYSSELNVNALLLGDSALYLCASSLVDREDYGYTFGSGTRLTVV.

The V call is TRBV30, the J call TRBJ2-7; 9 nucleotides agree with TRBD2. Germline V gene lookup returns CDR1 GTSNPN and CDR2 SVGIG (reference sequence). Trimming cost V 0 bases and J 2 bases; bases outside gene matches: 5. This CDR3 is 15 amino acids long. The CDR3 bases are TGTGCCTGGAGTGTAAGGGCGGGAGGGCCCTACGAGCAGTACTTC. Residues: CAWSVRAGGPYEQYF.

This clone appeared once. The chain carries TRBV24-1 and TRBJ2-7; 10 bases fit TRBD1. The germline CDR1 and CDR2 sequences are KGHDR and SFDVKD. The V segment lost 0 bases and the J segment 4 bases; nucleotides outside the gene matches: 8. The CDR3 is 17 amino acids. The CDR3 DNA sequence: TGTGCCACCAGTGATTTGCAACGGGACAGGGGTACGTACGAGCAGTACTTC. Amino acid sequence: CATSDLQRDRGTYEQYF.

This clone has just one count. The sample contains more than one DNA sequence encoding this CDR3. V usage is TRBV9 and J usage is TRBJ1-4; no reliable D call. CDR3 size: 15 residues. V lost 0 bases and J lost 1, with 7 bases in between. Looked up from germline, CDR1 is SGDLS and CDR2 is YYNGEE. The CDR3 DNA follows: TGTGCCAGCAGCGTAGTCGGTCAAACTAATGAAAAACTGTTTTTT. It yields the protein CASSVVGQTNEKLFF.

This clone has only one observation. The chain recombines TRBV3-1 (or the pseudogene TRBV3-2) with TRBJ2-4; no clear D gene. CDR1 and CDR2 from the germline V gene are LGHDT and YNNKEL (reference sequence). The CDR3 runs 13 residues. V lost 1 base to trimming and J lost 6 bases, with 7 bases between them. CDR3 region: CASSQGRLNIQYF. In DNA form, the CDR3 reads TGTGCCAGCAGCCAAGGAAGACTAAACATTCAGTACTTC.

The chain has TRBV3-1 (or the pseudogene TRBV3-2) and TRBJ2-1, with TRBD2 identical over 14 bases. V dropped 3 bases and J dropped 0; count of bases not matched to a gene: 4. The germline CDR1 and CDR2 sequences are LGHDT and YNNKEL (reference sequence). The CDR3 sequence is 18 residues long. The DNA for the CDR3 is TGTGCCAGCAGCCAGGGACTAGCGGGGGACAGCTCCTACAATGAGCAGTTCTTC. This gives the protein CASSQGLAGDSSYNEQFF.